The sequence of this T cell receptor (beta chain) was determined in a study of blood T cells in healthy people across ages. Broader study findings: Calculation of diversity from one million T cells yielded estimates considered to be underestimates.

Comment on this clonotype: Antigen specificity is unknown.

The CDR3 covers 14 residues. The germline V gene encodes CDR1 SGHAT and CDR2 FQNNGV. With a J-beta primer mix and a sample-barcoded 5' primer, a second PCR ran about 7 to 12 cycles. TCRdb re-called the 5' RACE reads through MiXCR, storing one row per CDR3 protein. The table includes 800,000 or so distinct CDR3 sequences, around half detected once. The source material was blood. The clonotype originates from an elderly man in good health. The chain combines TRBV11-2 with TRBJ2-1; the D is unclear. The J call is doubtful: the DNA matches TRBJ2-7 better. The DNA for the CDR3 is TGTGCCAGCAGCTTAGAGCCCAATGCAAATGAGCAGTACTTC. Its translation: CASSLEPNANEQYF.